These T cell receptor beta chains were read from a single sample in a study of T cell changes during pregnancy in multiple sclerosis. Sequencing was performed with immunoSEQ multiplex PCR; in TCRdb, only in-frame clones are kept and a portion is missing. The sample records about 34,000 clones, about nine tenths being singletons. The sample here was CD8+ T cells from peripheral blood mononuclear cells, taken in the second trimester of pregnancy. These receptors came from a female donor with multiple sclerosis, enrolled in a pregnancy study. Both conserved end residues are part of each CDR3. D genes are given only for firm matches.

V gene,J gene,D gene,CDR3 protein,CDR3 DNA
TRBV5-1,TRBJ2-3,.,CASSLKGRPGGFYRGYF,TGCGCCAGCAGCTTGAAGGGTCGTCCAGGGGGGTTTTACCGTGGGTATTTT
TRBV7-2,TRBJ1-2,.,CASSPHAYSGFIYGYTF,TGTGCCAGCAGCCCACACGCTTACTCCGGGTTCATCTATGGCTACACCTTC
TRBV5-6,TRBJ2-5,TRBD2,CASSLNSGILETQYF,TGTGCCAGCAGCCTAAATAGCGGGATTTTAGAGACCCAGTACTTC
TRBV6-5,TRBJ1-4,.,CASSYSGANEKLFF,TGTGCCAGCAGTTACTCAGGGGCCAATGAAAAACTGTTTTTT
TRBV7-8,TRBJ2-3,TRBD2,CASSRDRAGGLTDTQYF,TGTGCCAGCAGCCGGGACCGCGCGGGAGGCCTCACAGATACGCAGTATTTT
TRBV6-1,TRBJ2-7,TRBD2,CASSAPLAGVSEQYF,TGTGCCAGCAGTGCACCTCTAGCGGGAGTATCCGAGCAGTACTTC
TRBV14,TRBJ2-7,TRBD2,CASSQVAAGGSEQYF,TGTGCCAGCAGCCAAGTGGCAGCGGGAGGATCCGAGCAGTACTTC
TRBV28,TRBJ1-5,.,CASSLWRNSNQPQHF,TGTGCCAGCAGTTTATGGAGAAATAGCAATCAGCCCCAGCATTTT
TRBV5-4,TRBJ2-7,TRBD1,CASSRQGTYEQYF,TGTGCCAGCAGCCGACAGGGGACCTACGAGCAGTACTTC
TRBV4-3,TRBJ2-5,.,CASSQVWGYETQYF,TGCGCCAGCAGCCAAGTCTGGGGCTACGAGACCCAGTACTTC
TRBV21-1,TRBJ1-5,.,CASSKDGQSNQPQHF,TGTGCCAGCAGCAAAGATGGGCAGAGCAATCAGCCCCAGCATTTT
TRBV7-9,TRBJ1-1,.,CASSLGHPPTEAFF,TGTGCCAGCAGCTTAGGACATCCCCCCACTGAAGCTTTCTTT
TRBV10-1,TRBJ2-5,TRBD1,CASSGKPGTGQETQYF,TGCGCCAGCAGTGGGAAGCCCGGGACAGGGCAAGAGACCCAGTACTTC
TRBV6-5,TRBJ2-7,.,CASSYMVGGYEQYF,TGTGCCAGCAGTTACATGGTAGGGGGATACGAGCAGTACTTC
TRBV5-1,TRBJ2-5,.,CASKLGSGLIGETQYF,TGCGCCAGCAAACTGGGCTCGGGACTGATAGGGGAGACCCAGTACTTC
TRBV11-2,TRBJ2-7,TRBD2,CASSARDYPYEQYF,TGTGCCAGCAGCGCCCGGGACTACCCCTACGAGCAGTACTTC
TRBV27,TRBJ2-7,.,CASRAGTYEQYF,TGTGCCAGCAGGGCGGGGACCTACGAGCAGTACTTC
TRBV6-1,TRBJ2-3,.,CASSEKPDTDTQYF,TGTGCCAGCAGTGAAAAGCCCGACACAGATACGCAGTATTTT